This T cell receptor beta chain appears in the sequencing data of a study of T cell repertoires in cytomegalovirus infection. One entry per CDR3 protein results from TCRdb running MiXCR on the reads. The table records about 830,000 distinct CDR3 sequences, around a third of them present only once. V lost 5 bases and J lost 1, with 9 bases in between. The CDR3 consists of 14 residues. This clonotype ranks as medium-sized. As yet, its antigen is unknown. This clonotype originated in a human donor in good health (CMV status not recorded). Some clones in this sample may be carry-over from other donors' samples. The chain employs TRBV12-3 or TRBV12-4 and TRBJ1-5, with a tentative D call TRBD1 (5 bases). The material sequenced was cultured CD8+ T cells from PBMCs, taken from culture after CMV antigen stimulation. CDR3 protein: CASSPWGSNQPQHF. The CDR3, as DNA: TGTGCCAGCAGTCCCTGGGGGAGCAATCAGCCCCAGCATTTT.